This record covers a single T cell receptor beta chain. Its antigen is still unknown. The sample is drawn from a study of OX40 agonist ivuxolimab in advanced cancers. About the research overall: Every 2 weeks, patients received ivuxolimab intravenously, dosed at 0.01 to 10 mg/kg. Three individuals attained partial responses, comprising one hepatocellular carcinoma case and two cutaneous melanoma cases. The study, taken as a whole, reports: Which antigen the expanded peripheral T cells recognized is unknown.

Measured with immunoSEQ multiplex PCR; TCRdb has only the in-frame clones, and not every one. The data show around 87,000 clones, around 94% seen once. The CDR3 sequence is 12 residues long. CDR1 and CDR2 (germline): SGHDT, YYEEEE. Trimming pared 0 bases from V and 8 bases from J, leaving 5 bases between. The origin of this receptor is an adult with an advanced solid tumor such as melanoma, head and neck, liver or kidney cancer. The sample here was CD4+ or CD8+ T cells sorted from blood, taken in a trial of the OX40 agonist ivuxolimab. The chain couples TRBV5-6 to TRBJ2-2; D is ambiguous. The DNA for the CDR3 is TGTGCCAGCAGCTTGGAGCTTGGGGAGCTGTTTTTT. Protein: CASSLELGELFF.